The 29 T cell receptor beta chains in this list originate from one sample, sequenced in a study of PD-1 blockade in classical Hodgkin lymphoma. Time point: cycle 4 day 1 (C4D1), after around six weeks of nivolumab. Brentuximab vedotin exposure varied, and every patient relapsed after autologous stem cell transplantation. Using immunoSEQ multiplex PCR, the repertoire was profiled, and TCRdb retains in-frame clones only, with some absent. The sample has about 96,000 clones; about 92% are singletons. The source material was peripheral blood mononuclear cells (PBMCs), sampled before the fourth cycle of nivolumab. The receptor source for this set is a human donor with classical Hodgkin lymphoma.

The chain links TRBV6-1 to TRBJ2-1; D possibly corresponds to TRBD1 (6 bases). This CDR3 comprises 15 residues. Germline V lookup: CDR1 MNHNS, CDR2 SASEGT. Deletions cut 6 bases from V and 1 base from J, with 13 bases between. This CDR3 reads CASSRRQASYNEQFF. DNA for the CDR3: TGTGCCAGCAGCCGCAGACAGGCTTCCTACAATGAGCAGTTCTTC.

The chain couples TRBV9 to TRBJ2-1, with D perhaps matching TRBD1 or TRBD2 (5 bases each). The CDR3 is 16 amino acids. V was cut by 0 bases and J by 6 bases, with 16 bases left in between. Looked up from germline, CDR1 is SGDLS and CDR2 is YYNGEE. CDR3 DNA: TGTGCCAGCAGCGTAGGTGGTAGTAGTGGGGGCAATGAGCAGTTCTTC. Translated: CASSVGGSSGGNEQFF. The variable domain in full, with the rest retrieved from reference TRBV9 and TRBJ2-1, is DSGVTQTPKHLITATGQRVTLRCSPRSGDLSVYWYQQSLDQGLQFLIQYYNGEERAKGNILERFSAQQFPDLHSELNLSSLELGDSALYFCASSVGGSSGGNEQFFGPGTRLTVL.

This clone was counted once. This rearrangement joins TRBV13 to TRBJ2-1; 9 positions match TRBD2. This CDR3 has 19 amino acids. Germline V CDR1 and CDR2: PRHDT, FYEKMQ (reference sequence). The V gene end was trimmed by 1 base and the J gene end by 0 bases; junction bases not matched to a gene: 10. The CDR3 DNA reads TGTGCCAGCAGCTTAGTCTCACTAGCGGGCGGTTCCTCCTACAATGAGCAGTTCTTC. It is translated as CASSLVSLAGGSSYNEQFF.

The V and J genes are TRBV11-2 and TRBJ2-1, with 11 positions matching TRBD1. CDR1 SGHAT and CDR2 FQNNGV come from the germline V gene. The CDR3 length is 19 residues. The ends lost 0 bases at V and 2 bases at J; junction bases unmatched: 9. The CDR3 region has the DNA TGTGCCAGCAGCTTAGATGGGACAGGGGGGATCACGACCTACAATGAGCAGTTCTTC. This gives the protein CASSLDGTGGITTYNEQFF.

The chain links TRBV10-1 to TRBJ2-1; the match to TRBD2 covers 15 bases. Per the germline V gene, CDR1 is WNHNN and CDR2 is SYGVQD (reference sequence). The junction had 7 bases not matched to a gene; V was cut back by 4 bases and J by 12 bases. This CDR3 contains 15 residues. The CDR3 reads CASSGTSGRAWGQFF. CDR3 sequence (DNA): TGCGCCAGCAGTGGGACTAGCGGGAGGGCCTGGGGGCAGTTCTTC.

J is TRBJ2-1 and V is TRBV28; D unclear. CDR3 size: 12 residues. Per germline, CDR1 MDHEN and CDR2 SYDVKM. The V and J ends lost 3 bases and 2 bases respectively, with 2 bases between them. Here the CDR3 DNA reads TGTGCCAGCAGTTTCCCCTACAATGAGCAGTTCTTC. Its translation: CASSFPYNEQFF.

J is TRBJ2-4 and V is TRBV30; 12 bases line up with TRBD2. Trimming cost V 3 bases and J 3 bases; bases outside gene matches: 9. This CDR3 region has 17 residues. The germline gives CDR1 GTSNPN, CDR2 SVGIG (reference sequence). In DNA, the CDR3 is TGTGCCTGGAGCCTCAGACTAGCGGGAGTAGGCAAAAACATTCAGTACTTC. This encodes CAWSLRLAGVGKNIQYF. Full variable domain (outside the CDR3, taken from reference TRBV30 and TRBJ2-4): SQTIHQWPATLVQPVGSPLSLECTVEGTSNPNLYWYRQAAGRGLQLLFYSVGIGQISSEVPQNLSASRPQDRQFILSSKKLLLSDSGFYLCAWSLRLAGVGKNIQYFGAGTRLSVL.

The chain combines TRBV15 with TRBJ2-5, with D possibly matching TRBD2 (6 bases). The CDR3 has 16 residues. Germline values: CDR1 LNHNV, CDR2 YYDKDF (reference sequence). Trimming took 3 bases from V and 4 from J, leaving 18 bases between them. CDR3 region: CATSRQQARGRETQYF. CDR3 DNA sequence: TGTGCCACCAGCAGGCAACAGGCCCGGGGGAGAGAGACCCAGTACTTC.

This clone appeared once. V usage is TRBV29-1 and J usage is TRBJ1-1, with a weak D call TRBD1 (6 bases). Trimming pared 3 bases from V and 4 bases from J, leaving 9 bases between. Germline V CDR1 and CDR2: SQVTM, ANQGSEA. The CDR3 totals 12 residues. CDR3 sequence (DNA): TGCAGCGTTGAGATGGGGGCCACTGAAGCTTTCTTT. Translated: CSVEMGATEAFF. Full variable domain (remainder filled in from reference TRBV29-1 and TRBJ1-1): SAVISQKPSRDICQRGTSLTIQCQVDSQVTMMFWYRQQPGQSLTLIATANQGSEATYESGFVIDKFPISRPNLTFSTLTVSNMSPEDSSIYLCSVEMGATEAFFGQGTRLTVV.

The rearrangement joins TRBV30 to TRBJ2-3, with D perhaps matching TRBD2 (6 bases). The V end lost 8 bases, the J end lost 5 bases, and 17 bases lay between the germline ends. CDR3 length: 13 amino acids. Germline CDR1 is GTSNPN and CDR2 is SVGIG (reference sequence). The CDR3 loop is CAGTGVSEDTQYF. CDR3 bases: TGTGCCGGCACGGGGGTCTCAGAAGATACGCAGTATTTT. Variable domain in full (rest from reference TRBV30 and TRBJ2-3): SQTIHQWPATLVQPVGSPLSLECTVEGTSNPNLYWYRQAAGRGLQLLFYSVGIGQISSEVPQNLSASRPQDRQFILSSKKLLLSDSGFYLCAGTGVSEDTQYFGPGTRLTVL.

The rearrangement links TRBV11-2 to TRBJ2-2; D gene uncertain. Per the germline V gene, CDR1 is SGHAT and CDR2 is FQNNGV. The CDR3 is 14 amino acids. Trimming pared 5 bases from V and 4 bases from J, leaving 11 bases between. CDR3 region: CASSPRAFTGELFF. The DNA of the CDR3 is TGTGCCAGCAGCCCCCGAGCCTTCACCGGGGAGCTGTTTTTT. The variable domain in full, with the rest retrieved from reference TRBV11-2 and TRBJ2-2, is EAGVAQSPRYKIIEKRQSVAFWCNPISGHATLYWYQQILGQGPKLLIQFQNNGVVDDSQLPKDRFSAERLKGVDSTLKIQPAKLEDSAVYLCASSPRAFTGELFFGEGSRLTVL.

This clone was detected once. This rearrangement joins TRBV18 to TRBJ2-3; 9 nucleotides line up with TRBD2. The CDR3 has 14 amino acids. V lost 1 base to trimming and J lost 5 bases; unmatched junction nucleotides: 1. The germline gives CDR1 KGHSH, CDR2 LQKENI. The CDR3 protein is CASSPLAGVDTQYF. The CDR3 coding sequence is TGTGCCAGCTCACCACTAGCGGGAGTAGATACGCAGTATTTT.

This chain connects TRBV5-1 to TRBJ1-2; no firm D call. The CDR3 is 13 residues long. The V and J ends lost 5 bases and 5 bases respectively, with 13 bases between them. The V gene's germline CDR1 is SGHRS and CDR2 YFSETQ. Written as DNA, the CDR3 is TGCGCCAGCAGAGGAGTCCAGGAGTATGGCTACACCTTC. Translation: CASRGVQEYGYTF.

The chain is built from TRBV6-5 and TRBJ2-5; 7 nucleotides align to TRBD2. The CDR3 has 15 residues. Germline values: CDR1 MNHEY, CDR2 SVGAGI. V gave up 0 bases and J gave up 3 bases; unmatched junction bases: 4. The CDR3 DNA reads TGTGCCAGCAGTTACTCACCTAGCGGAAAAGAGACCCAGTACTTC. Protein: CASSYSPSGKETQYF.

V usage is TRBV6-1 and J usage is TRBJ2-4; D call uncertain. The CDR3 runs 13 residues. The germline V gene has CDR1 MNHNS and CDR2 SASEGT. Trimming stripped 11 bases from V and 8 bases from J, with 19 bases between. The CDR3 reads CAGRSWGMDIQYF. In DNA form, the CDR3 reads TGTGCCGGCCGATCGTGGGGTATGGACATTCAGTACTTC.

V and J are TRBV7-2 and TRBJ1-1; D call uncertain. Germline V gene sequence: CDR1 SGHTA, CDR2 FQGNSA. Trimming shortened V by 5 bases and J by 0 bases, and 13 bases separated the two germline ends. This CDR3 spans 15 amino acids. The CDR3 nucleotides are TGTGCCAGCAGCACCCTCCTGGGCGTGAACACTGAAGCTTTCTTT. It yields the protein CASSTLLGVNTEAFF.

This rearrangement joins TRBV28 to TRBJ1-1, with 11 bases matching TRBD1. Germline-derived CDR1 and CDR2 are MDHEN and SYDVKM. This CDR3 has 13 amino acids. V shed 10 bases, J shed 5 bases, and the junction held 6 bases outside the gene matches. The CDR3 DNA is TGTGCCACCGGACAGGGGGCGTTTACTGAAGCTTTCTTT. Protein product: CATGQGAFTEAFF.

The V call is TRBV19, the J call TRBJ2-1; TRBD1 aligns across 8 bases. Germline V lookup: CDR1 LNHDA, CDR2 SQIVND (reference sequence). There are 13 residues in the CDR3. Losses at the gene ends were 7 bases for V and 6 bases for J; bases not matched to a gene: 5. The CDR3 loop reads CASKGQGSNEQFF. CDR3 sequence (DNA): TGTGCCAGTAAAGGACAGGGAAGCAATGAGCAGTTCTTC.

V and J are TRBV28 and TRBJ2-1; 7 bases match TRBD2. V lost 6 bases and J lost 9; bases outside the gene matches: 14. This CDR3 is 15 amino acids long. CDR1 and CDR2 from the germline V gene are MDHEN and SYDVKM. CDR3 amino acids: CASRRGRGERVEQFF. The CDR3 nucleotides are TGTGCCAGCAGACGGGGACGGGGGGAAAGGGTTGAGCAGTTCTTC.

The chain joins TRBV10-3 to TRBJ1-5, with D perhaps TRBD1 (5 bases). The germline V gene has CDR1 ENHRY and CDR2 SYGVKD. CDR3 length: 14 residues. V was pared by 5 bases and J by 0 bases, with 8 bases between. The chain's CDR3 is CAISRQSSNQPQHF. The CDR3, as DNA: TGTGCCATCAGTCGACAGTCTAGCAATCAGCCCCAGCATTTT.

The genes are TRBV29-1 and TRBJ1-4; D possibly corresponds to TRBD1 (5 bases). The CDR3 covers 14 residues. Per germline, CDR1 SQVTM and CDR2 ANQGSEA. V was cut by 3 bases and J by 10 bases, with 18 bases left in between. The CDR3 DNA is TGCAGCGTTGAGTCAGGGCAGGGAGTCGGAAAACTGTTTTTT. It is translated as CSVESGQGVGKLFF.

The chain links TRBV27 to TRBJ2-3; D possibly corresponds to TRBD2 (5 bases). Germline V gene data show CDR1 as MNHEY and CDR2 as SMNVEV (reference sequence). Trimming removed 2 bases from V and 0 bases from J, with 12 bases in between. The CDR3 has 16 amino acids. The CDR3 nucleotides read TGTGCCAGCAGTTTACTCGGCGGGTCAAGCACAGATACGCAGTATTTT. Translating gives CASSLLGGSSTDTQYF.

The V gene is TRBV27, the J gene TRBJ2-3; D uncertain. Trimming removed 3 bases from V and 0 bases from J, with 4 bases in between. The CDR3 sequence is 13 residues long. Germline CDR1 reads MNHEY; CDR2 reads SMNVEV (reference sequence). In DNA, the CDR3 is TGTGCCAGCAGTTTCCAGAGCACAGATACGCAGTATTTT. As protein: CASSFQSTDTQYF.

The chain is built from TRBV5-1 and TRBJ2-2, with a tentative D call TRBD2 (6 bases). This CDR3 spans 15 amino acids. The V end was cut by 0 bases, the J end by 5 bases, with 11 bases between. Germline V gene sequence: CDR1 SGHRS, CDR2 YFSETQ. The CDR3 sequence: CASSLVRAGTGELFF. The CDR3 nucleotides are TGCGCCAGCAGCTTGGTGAGGGCGGGGACCGGGGAGCTGTTTTTT.

The V and J genes are TRBV5-1 and TRBJ2-5; 8 positions match TRBD1. The CDR3 spans 13 residues. The V gene end was trimmed by 4 bases and the J gene end by 5 bases; junction bases not matched to a gene: 4. CDR1 is SGHRS and CDR2 is YFSETQ in the germline V gene. This CDR3 is CASSLDRGETQYF. The DNA for the CDR3 is TGCGCCAGCAGCCTCGACAGGGGCGAGACCCAGTACTTC.

The chain is built from TRBV5-1 and TRBJ1-3, with D perhaps matching TRBD1 (5 bases). Germline assignment: CDR1 SGHRS and CDR2 YFSETQ. Deletions cut 5 bases from V and 6 bases from J, with 12 bases between. CDR3 length: 13 amino acids. The CDR3, as DNA: TGCGCCAGCAGTTCGGTACAGGCAAACACCATATATTTT. Translated, it gives CASSSVQANTIYF.

The chain combines TRBV10-3 with TRBJ2-7; a possible D gene is TRBD1 (6 bases). Looked up from germline, CDR1 is ENHRY and CDR2 is SYGVKD. The germline V and J ends were trimmed by 8 bases and 4 bases, with 30 bases remaining between them. The CDR3 sequence is 18 residues long. The CDR3 here is CAIGSSLTGLRHKYEQYF. Here the CDR3 DNA reads TGTGCCATCGGGTCATCGCTCACAGGGCTTCGGCATAAGTACGAGCAGTACTTC.

This chain joins TRBV12-5 and TRBJ2-1; D is unresolved. In germline, CDR1 is LGHNT, CDR2 FRNRAP. Trimming took off 1 base at V and 7 bases at J, with 8 bases between the two ends. The CDR3 covers 13 residues. The CDR3 is CASGLDFRNEQFF. CDR3 DNA sequence: TGTGCTAGTGGTTTGGACTTTAGGAATGAGCAGTTCTTC.

This chain uses TRBV5-1 with TRBJ2-7; a possible D gene is TRBD2 (5 bases). Trimming took off 4 bases at V and 3 bases at J, with 14 bases between the two ends. The CDR3 runs 14 residues. CDR1 SGHRS and CDR2 YFSETQ come from the germline V gene. The DNA for the CDR3 is TGCGCCAGCAGCCGGACGGGAATAAACTACGAGCAGTACTTC. Its translation is CASSRTGINYEQYF. The whole variable domain, remainder taken from reference TRBV5-1 and TRBJ2-7, is KAGVTQTPRYLIKTRGQQVTLSCSPISGHRSVSWYQQTPGQGLQFLFEYFSETQRNKGNFPGRFSGRQFSNSRSEMNVSTLELGDSALYLCASSRTGINYEQYFGPGTRLTVT.